What follows are 20 T cell receptor beta chains derived from one specimen sequenced in a study of cytomegalovirus exposure and HLA in healthy donors (dated by TCRdb to 2016 to 2017). Library creation used the immunoSEQ multiplex PCR assay. A mixture of 60 forward primers for TCR Vbeta segments and 13 reverse primers for TCR Jbeta segments was used in the multiplex PCR. TCRdb re-hosts the immuneACCESS table, in-frame sequences only. Its copies lack some clones; in the studies checked, an unresolved V gene accounts for under half of them, and the cause for the rest is not known. The sample yields more than 85,000 clones; 60% to 85% were counted once. The ten largest clones add up to roughly 2% of the sample. The sequencing sample was made of PBMCs. These receptors were collected from a boy between 10 and 17 years old in good health and CMV-seronegative.

The rearrangement links TRBV30 to TRBJ2-5; 7 bases fit TRBD2. This CDR3 is 14 amino acids long. Germline V gene data show CDR1 as GTSNPN and CDR2 as SVGIG (reference sequence). V gave up 1 base and J gave up 4 bases; unmatched junction bases: 6. CDR3 in DNA: TGTGCCTGGAGTGCCACTAGCGTTGGAGAGACCCAGTACTTC. It translates to CAWSATSVGETQYF.

This sequence joins TRBV27 and TRBJ1-1; D ambiguous. Trimming shortened V by 2 bases and J by 7 bases, and 5 bases separated the two germline ends. The CDR3 length is 11 residues. CDR1 and CDR2 (germline): MNHEY, SMNVEV (reference sequence). This CDR3 reads CASSLRGEAFF. The DNA for the CDR3 is TGTGCCAGCAGTTTACGGGGTGAAGCTTTCTTT.

The chain joins TRBV6-1 to TRBJ1-2; 11 positions agree with TRBD1. V shed 3 bases and J 4 bases; nucleotides not matched to a gene: 4. Germline assignment: CDR1 MNHNS and CDR2 SASEGT. This CDR3 is built from 15 residues. The CDR3 sequence: CASSDRDRGSYGYTF. The DNA for the CDR3 is TGTGCCAGCAGTGACCGGGACAGGGGGAGCTATGGCTACACCTTC.

The chain uses TRBV28 and TRBJ1-1; D call uncertain. The CDR3 spans 13 residues. Trimming pared 4 bases from V and 7 bases from J, leaving 13 bases between. Germline V CDR1 and CDR2: MDHEN, SYDVKM. The CDR3 DNA follows: TGTGCCAGCAGTTCCCCGGGAAGGGTTGAAGCTTTCTTT. Protein product: CASSSPGRVEAFF.

This chain uses TRBV7-2 with TRBJ2-6, with 11 bases matching TRBD1. With V trimmed by 5 bases and J by 4 bases, 10 bases remained unmatched. Germline CDR1 and CDR2: SGHTA and FQGNSA. This CDR3 has 18 amino acids. The CDR3 DNA sequence: TGTGCCAGCAGCCCTTACGGGACAGGGGGTTCAGGGGCCAACGTCCTGACTTTC. Protein sequence: CASSPYGTGGSGANVLTF. The variable domain in full, with the rest retrieved from reference TRBV7-2 and TRBJ2-6, is GAGVSQSPSNKVTEKGKDVELRCDPISGHTALYWYRQSLGQGLEFLIYFQGNSAPDKSGLPSDRFSAERTGGSVSTLTIQRTQQEDSAVYLCASSPYGTGGSGANVLTFGAGSRLTVL.

The chain is built from TRBV6-5 and TRBJ2-7; TRBD2 matches 12 bases. The germline V gene has CDR1 MNHEY and CDR2 SVGAGI. V gave up 5 bases and J gave up 7 bases; unmatched junction bases: 9. This CDR3 has 15 amino acids. As DNA, the CDR3 is TGTGCCAGCAGTCGCTGGACTAGCGGGATGCGTGAGCAGTACTTC. Translated, it gives CASSRWTSGMREQYF.

The rearrangement joins TRBV6-1 to TRBJ1-5; unclear D gene. The CDR3 totals 14 residues. Germline V gene lookup returns CDR1 MNHNS and CDR2 SASEGT. Trimming pared 0 bases from V and 4 bases from J, leaving 7 bases between. CDR3 nucleotide sequence: TGTGCCAGCAGTGAAGCGGCATGGAATCAGCCCCAGCATTTT. Amino acid sequence: CASSEAAWNQPQHF.

The genes are TRBV7-3 and TRBJ1-2; no clear D gene. Germline assignment: CDR1 SGHTA and CDR2 FQGTGA. With 0 bases removed from V and 6 bases from J, the gap between germline ends came to 11 bases. The CDR3 runs to 14 residues. CDR3 sequence reads: CASSLTSLGDGYTF. The CDR3 nucleotides read TGTGCCAGCAGCTTAACTAGTCTGGGCGATGGCTACACCTTC.

The chain employs TRBV19 and TRBJ1-5, with TRBD1 identical over 10 bases. This CDR3 is 15 amino acids long. V dropped 6 bases and J dropped 0; count of bases not matched to a gene: 2. Per germline, CDR1 LNHDA and CDR2 SQIVND (reference sequence). CDR3 sequence: CASSWTGGSNQPQHF. CDR3 DNA: TGTGCCAGTAGCTGGACAGGGGGTAGCAATCAGCCCCAGCATTTT.

This clone was detected a few times. The chain has TRBV27 and TRBJ2-1; D ambiguous. Trimming stripped 7 bases from V and 10 bases from J, with 11 bases between. Germline V gene sequence: CDR1 MNHEY, CDR2 SMNVEV (reference sequence). This CDR3 is built from 11 residues. Here the CDR3 reads CASKGVDEQFF. In DNA form, the CDR3 reads TGTGCCAGCAAAGGAGTAGACGAGCAGTTCTTC.

The chain has TRBV7-8 and TRBJ1-2; D is undetermined. The CDR3 sequence is 14 residues long. Germline V gives CDR1 SGHVS, CDR2 FQNEAQ. The V end was cut by 4 bases, the J end by 2 bases, with 11 bases between. The DNA for the CDR3 is TGTGCCAGCAGCTCGTCCGGGAGAAACTATGGCTACACCTTC. It yields the protein CASSSSGRNYGYTF.

The J gene is TRBJ1-1, the V gene TRBV6-6; 8 bases fit TRBD1. Germline trimming cut 2 bases from V and 10 bases from J; bases unmatched to any gene: 3. The CDR3 totals 12 residues. Germline loops: CDR1 MNHNY, CDR2 SVGAGI (reference sequence). DNA for the CDR3: TGTGCCAGCAGTTACCTGGACAGGGTAGCTTTCTTT. Amino acid sequence: CASSYLDRVAFF.

The chain combines TRBV7-3 with TRBJ2-2; unclear D gene. Germline V gives CDR1 SGHTA, CDR2 FQGTGA. The length of the CDR3 is 14 residues. The V end lost 5 bases, the J end lost 6 bases, and 13 bases lay between the germline ends. The CDR3 loop is CASSPGSLAGELFF. In DNA, the CDR3 is TGTGCCAGCAGCCCCGGGTCCTTGGCCGGGGAGCTGTTTTTT.

The gene calls are TRBV15 and TRBJ2-7, with a weak D call TRBD2 (6 bases). Germline lookup yields CDR1 LNHNV and CDR2 YYDKDF (reference sequence). This CDR3 contains 15 residues. Between the trimmed V and J ends, which lost 3 bases and 4 bases, there was a span of 16 bases. The CDR3 loop is CATSRIGTGVYEQYF. The CDR3 DNA sequence: TGTGCCACCAGCAGGATCGGTACGGGGGTATACGAGCAGTACTTC.

The J gene is TRBJ2-7, the V gene TRBV7-9; D gene ambiguous. The germline V and J ends were trimmed by 1 base and 3 bases, with 7 bases remaining between them. CDR3 size: 13 residues. CDR1 and CDR2 from the germline V gene are SEHNR and FQNEAQ (reference sequence). The CDR3 DNA follows: TGTGCCAGCAGCTTAGTCCCACACTACGAGCAGTACTTC. It specifies CASSLVPHYEQYF.

The chain is built from TRBV4-3 and TRBJ1-1; TRBD1 aligns across 7 bases. Per germline, CDR1 LGHNA and CDR2 YSLEER. Trimming cost V 0 bases and J 2 bases; bases outside gene matches: 15. The CDR3 has 19 amino acids. The CDR3 here is CASSQDRGSPQGLNTEAFF. Here the CDR3 DNA reads TGCGCCAGCAGCCAAGATAGGGGATCCCCACAGGGGCTAAACACTGAAGCTTTCTTT.

The V call is TRBV29-1, the J call TRBJ2-7, with 11 bases identical to TRBD1. The CDR3 totals 13 residues. V gave up 6 bases and J gave up 1 base; unmatched junction bases: 2. The germline V gene has CDR1 SQVTM and CDR2 ANQGSEA. This CDR3 reads CSVGTGGSYEQYF. CDR3 in DNA: TGCAGCGTCGGGACAGGGGGGTCCTACGAGCAGTACTTC.

The V gene is TRBV19, the J gene TRBJ2-1, with TRBD2 as a possible D gene (6 bases). The V and J ends lost 10 bases and 1 base respectively, with 11 bases between them. From germline, CDR1 is LNHDA and CDR2 SQIVND (reference sequence). CDR3 length: 13 residues. The CDR3 sequence: CATEGLSYNEQFF. CDR3 in DNA: TGTGCCACCGAGGGACTTTCCTACAATGAGCAGTTCTTC.

The chain recombines TRBV25-1 with TRBJ2-3; the D gene is possibly TRBD2 (6 bases). The CDR3 runs to 13 residues. Between the trimmed V and J ends, which lost 7 bases and 4 bases, there was a span of 12 bases. CDR1 and CDR2 from the germline V gene are MGHDK and SYGVNS. The CDR3 DNA sequence: TGTGCCAGCACCCCATCTAGCGCAGATACGCAGTATTTT. This encodes CASTPSSADTQYF.

The chain couples TRBV7-9 to TRBJ1-1; 7 bases match TRBD1. J gave up 6 bases and V 5 bases, and 9 bases lay outside the gene matches. The CDR3 has 14 residues. Looked up from germline, CDR1 is SEHNR and CDR2 is FQNEAQ (reference sequence). This chain's CDR3 is CASSPGEGAPEAFF. The CDR3 nucleotides read TGTGCCAGCAGCCCTGGAGAGGGGGCCCCTGAAGCTTTCTTT.